This T cell receptor beta chain was recovered during a study of Graves' ophthalmopathy and Graves' hyperthyroidism. Overall study findings and caveats: The model's ophthalmopathy progression predictions had about 71% sensitivity and 72% to 75% specificity. Classification of ophthalmopathy versus stable hyperthyroidism by a 13-signature model yielded 85% to 90% sensitivity and roughly 81% specificity.

Those donors who had ophthalmopathy presented with moderate-to-severe activity, a CAS of ≥3, a NOSPECS of ≥4 and a duration under 3 months. RNA transcripts provided the template for amplifying TCR beta CDR3 regions. RT-PCR with HTBI primers came first, then second-round multiplex PCR. Each CDR3 protein gets one entry after TCRdb re-called the multiplex PCR reads with MiXCR. The profile shows roughly 500,000 distinct CDR3 sequences, approximately 15% of them singletons. This CDR3 has 17 amino acids. Germline loops: CDR1 SGHRS, CDR2 YFSETQ. The V gene end was trimmed by 0 bases and the J gene end by 2 bases; junction bases not matched to a gene: 11. In this sample, this clonotype turned up many times. Its specificity is not known.

The chain joins TRBV5-1 to TRBJ2-7, with 7 bases aligning to TRBD2. The TCR was taken from a woman aged 25-40 years with Graves' ophthalmopathy. Sequenced material: blood. The CDR3 sequence is CASSLVRREIPTYEQYF. The CDR3 DNA is TGCGCCAGCAGCTTGGTCAGGCGGGAGATTCCTACCTACGAGCAGTACTTC.